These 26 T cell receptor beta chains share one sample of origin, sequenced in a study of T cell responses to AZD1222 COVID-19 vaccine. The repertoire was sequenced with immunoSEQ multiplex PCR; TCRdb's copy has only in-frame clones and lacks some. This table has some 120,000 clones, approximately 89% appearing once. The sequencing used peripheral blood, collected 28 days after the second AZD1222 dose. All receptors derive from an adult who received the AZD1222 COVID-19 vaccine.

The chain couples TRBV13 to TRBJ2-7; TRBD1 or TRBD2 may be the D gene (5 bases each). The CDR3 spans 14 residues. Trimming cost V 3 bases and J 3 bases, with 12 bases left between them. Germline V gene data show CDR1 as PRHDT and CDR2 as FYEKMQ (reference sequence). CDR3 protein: CASSFEGFGYEQYF. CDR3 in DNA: TGTGCCAGCAGCTTCGAGGGGTTCGGCTACGAGCAGTACTTC.

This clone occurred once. The CDR3 loop reads CSASYLAVFTTEAFF. CDR3 DNA sequence: TGCAGTGCTAGTTACCTTGCAGTTTTCACTACTGAAGCTTTCTTT. The V and J genes are TRBV20-1 and TRBJ1-1; D call uncertain. V was shortened by 3 bases and J by 5 bases, with 19 bases between the two germline ends. The CDR3 contains 15 residues. Per the germline V gene, CDR1 is DFQATT and CDR2 is SNEGSKA (reference sequence).

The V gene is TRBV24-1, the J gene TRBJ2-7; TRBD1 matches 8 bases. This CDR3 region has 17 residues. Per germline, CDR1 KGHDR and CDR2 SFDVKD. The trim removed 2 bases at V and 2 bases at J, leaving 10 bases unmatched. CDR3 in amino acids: CATSDSPSKGQAYEQYF. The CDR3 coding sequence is TGTGCCACCAGTGATTCCCCTTCGAAGGGACAGGCCTACGAGCAGTACTTC.

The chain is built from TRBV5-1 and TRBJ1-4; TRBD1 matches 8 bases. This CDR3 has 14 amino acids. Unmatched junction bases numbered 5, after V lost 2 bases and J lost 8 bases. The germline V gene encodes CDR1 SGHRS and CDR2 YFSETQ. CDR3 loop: CASSFRQGKEKLFF. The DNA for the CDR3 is TGCGCCAGCAGCTTCCGACAGGGGAAGGAAAAACTGTTTTTT. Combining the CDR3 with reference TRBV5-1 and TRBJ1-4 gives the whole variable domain KAGVTQTPRYLIKTRGQQVTLSCSPISGHRSVSWYQQTPGQGLQFLFEYFSETQRNKGNFPGRFSGRQFSNSRSEMNVSTLELGDSALYLCASSFRQGKEKLFFGSGTQLSVL.

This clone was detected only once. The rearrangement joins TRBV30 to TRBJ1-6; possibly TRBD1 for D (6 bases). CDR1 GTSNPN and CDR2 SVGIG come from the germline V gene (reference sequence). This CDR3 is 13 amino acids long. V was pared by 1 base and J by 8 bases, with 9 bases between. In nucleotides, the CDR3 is TGTGCCTGGAGTGAATACAGGGATTCACCCCTCCACTTT. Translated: CAWSEYRDSPLHF.

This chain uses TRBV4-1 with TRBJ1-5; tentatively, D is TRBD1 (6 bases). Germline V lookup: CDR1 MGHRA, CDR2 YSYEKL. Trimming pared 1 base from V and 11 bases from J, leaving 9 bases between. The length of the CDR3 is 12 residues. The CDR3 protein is CASSQGGGTQHF. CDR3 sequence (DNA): TGCGCCAGCAGCCAAGGAGGGGGGACCCAGCATTTT.

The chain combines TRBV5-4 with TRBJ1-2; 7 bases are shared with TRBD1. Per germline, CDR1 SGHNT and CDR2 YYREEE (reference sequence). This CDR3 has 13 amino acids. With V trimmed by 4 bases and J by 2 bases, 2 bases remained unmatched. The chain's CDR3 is CASSDRVNYGYTF. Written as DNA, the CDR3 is TGTGCCAGCAGCGACAGGGTGAACTATGGCTACACCTTC.

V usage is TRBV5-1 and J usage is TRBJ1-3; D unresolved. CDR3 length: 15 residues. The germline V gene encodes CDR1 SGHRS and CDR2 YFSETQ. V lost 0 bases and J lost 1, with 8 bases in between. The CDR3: CASSLALASGNTIYF. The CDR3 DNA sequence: TGCGCCAGCAGCTTGGCCCTGGCTTCTGGAAACACCATATATTTT.

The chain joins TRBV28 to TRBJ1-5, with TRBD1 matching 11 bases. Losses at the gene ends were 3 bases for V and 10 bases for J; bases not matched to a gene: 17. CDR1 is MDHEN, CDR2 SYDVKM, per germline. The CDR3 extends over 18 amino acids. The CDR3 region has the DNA TGTGCCAGCAGTTTCGGGACAGGGGGATCAACCTGGCTTCGTCCCCAGCATTTT. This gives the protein CASSFGTGGSTWLRPQHF.

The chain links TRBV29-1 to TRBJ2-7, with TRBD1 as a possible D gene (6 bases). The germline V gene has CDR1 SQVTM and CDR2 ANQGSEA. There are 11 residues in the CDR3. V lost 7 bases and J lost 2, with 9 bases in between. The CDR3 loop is CSARDTYEQYF. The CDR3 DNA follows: TGCAGCGCTAGGGACACCTACGAGCAGTACTTC.

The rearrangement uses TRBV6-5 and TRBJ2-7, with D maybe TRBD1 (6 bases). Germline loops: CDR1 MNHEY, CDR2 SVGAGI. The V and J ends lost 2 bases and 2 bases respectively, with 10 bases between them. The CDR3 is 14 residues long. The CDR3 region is CASSYGDITYEQYF. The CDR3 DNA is TGTGCCAGCAGTTACGGGGACATCACCTACGAGCAGTACTTC.

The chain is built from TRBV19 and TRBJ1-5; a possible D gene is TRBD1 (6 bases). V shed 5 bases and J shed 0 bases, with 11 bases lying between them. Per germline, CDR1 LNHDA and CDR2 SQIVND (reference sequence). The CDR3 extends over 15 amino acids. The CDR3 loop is CASSLRGDSNQPQHF. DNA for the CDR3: TGTGCCAGTAGTCTCAGGGGAGATAGCAATCAGCCCCAGCATTTT. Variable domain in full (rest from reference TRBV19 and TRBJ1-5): DGGITQSPKYLFRKEGQNVTLSCEQNLNHDAMYWYRQDPGQGLRLIYYSQIVNDFQKGDIAEGYSVSREKKESFPLTVTSAQKNPTAFYLCASSLRGDSNQPQHFGDGTRLSIL.

The CDR3 DNA reads TGTGCCAGCAGTTACGGACAGGGTAGGGGCTATGGCTACACCTTC. It is translated as CASSYGQGRGYGYTF. The genes are TRBV6-5 and TRBJ1-2, with 8 bases identical to TRBD1. The CDR3 is made up of 15 amino acids. The germline V gene encodes CDR1 MNHEY and CDR2 SVGAGI. After removal of 2 bases from V and 4 bases from J, the junction contained 6 bases not matched to a gene.

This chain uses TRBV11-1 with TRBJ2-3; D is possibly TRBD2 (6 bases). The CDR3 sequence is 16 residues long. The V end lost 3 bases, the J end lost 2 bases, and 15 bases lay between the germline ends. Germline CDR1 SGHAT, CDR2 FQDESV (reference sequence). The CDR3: CASSFGGNQNTDTQYF. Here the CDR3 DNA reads TGTGCCAGCAGCTTCGGGGGAAACCAGAACACAGATACGCAGTATTTT.

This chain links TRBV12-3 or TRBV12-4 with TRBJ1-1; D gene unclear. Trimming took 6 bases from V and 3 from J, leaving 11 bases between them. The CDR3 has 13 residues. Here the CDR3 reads CASSLRVDTEAFF. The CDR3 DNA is TGTGCCAGCAGCCTTAGGGTGGACACTGAAGCTTTCTTT.

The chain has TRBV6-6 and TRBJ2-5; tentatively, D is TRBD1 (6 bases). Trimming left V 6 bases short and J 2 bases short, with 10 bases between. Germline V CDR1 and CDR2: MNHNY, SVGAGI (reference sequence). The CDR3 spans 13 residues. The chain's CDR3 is CASRRGQQETQYF. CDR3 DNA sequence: TGTGCCAGCAGGAGAGGACAGCAAGAGACCCAGTACTTC.

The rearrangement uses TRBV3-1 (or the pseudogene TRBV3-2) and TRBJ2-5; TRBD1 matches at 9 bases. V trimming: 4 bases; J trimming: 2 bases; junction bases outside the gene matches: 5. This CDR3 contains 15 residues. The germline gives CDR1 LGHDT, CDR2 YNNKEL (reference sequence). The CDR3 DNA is TGTGCCAGCAGCCTTCCGGGACAGGGACAAGAGACCCAGTACTTC. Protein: CASSLPGQGQETQYF.

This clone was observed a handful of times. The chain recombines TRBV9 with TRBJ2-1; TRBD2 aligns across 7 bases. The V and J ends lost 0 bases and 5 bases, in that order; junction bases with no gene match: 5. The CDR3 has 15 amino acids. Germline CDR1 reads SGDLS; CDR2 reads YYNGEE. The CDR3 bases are TGTGCCAGCAGCGTAGGCCTAGCGGATAACAATGAGCAGTTCTTC. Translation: CASSVGLADNNEQFF. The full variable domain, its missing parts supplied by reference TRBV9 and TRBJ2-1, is DSGVTQTPKHLITATGQRVTLRCSPRSGDLSVYWYQQSLDQGLQFLIQYYNGEERAKGNILERFSAQQFPDLHSELNLSSLELGDSALYFCASSVGLADNNEQFFGPGTRLTVL.

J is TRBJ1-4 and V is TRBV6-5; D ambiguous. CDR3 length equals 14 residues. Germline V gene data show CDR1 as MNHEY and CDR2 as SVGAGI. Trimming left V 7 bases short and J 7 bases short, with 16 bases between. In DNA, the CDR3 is TGTGCCAGCAATCCTACCGGTCGGGGTGAAAAACTGTTTTTT. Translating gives CASNPTGRGEKLFF.

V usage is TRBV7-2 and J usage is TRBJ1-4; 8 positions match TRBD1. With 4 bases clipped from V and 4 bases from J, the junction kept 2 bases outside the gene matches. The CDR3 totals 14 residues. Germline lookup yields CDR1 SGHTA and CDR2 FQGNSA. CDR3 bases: TGTGCCAGCAGCTCTACAGGGGGTAATGAAAAACTGTTTTTT. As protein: CASSSTGGNEKLFF.

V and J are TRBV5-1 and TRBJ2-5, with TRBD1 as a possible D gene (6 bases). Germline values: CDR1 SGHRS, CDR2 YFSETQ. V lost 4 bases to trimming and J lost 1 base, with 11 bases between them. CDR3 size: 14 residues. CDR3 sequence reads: CASSQGGVQETQYF. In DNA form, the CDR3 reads TGCGCCAGCAGCCAAGGGGGAGTCCAAGAGACCCAGTACTTC.

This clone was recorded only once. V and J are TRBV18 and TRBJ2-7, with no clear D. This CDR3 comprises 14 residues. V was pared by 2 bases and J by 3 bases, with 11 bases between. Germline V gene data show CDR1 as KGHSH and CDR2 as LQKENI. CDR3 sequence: CASSPGSPSYEQYF. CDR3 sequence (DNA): TGTGCCAGCTCACCAGGCTCCCCGAGCTACGAGCAGTACTTC. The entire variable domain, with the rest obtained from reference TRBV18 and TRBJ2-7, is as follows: NAGVMQNPRHLVRRRGQEARLRCSPMKGHSHVYWYRQLPEEGLKFMVYLQKENIIDESGMPKERFSAEFPKEGPSILRIQQVVRGDSAAYFCASSPGSPSYEQYFGPGTRLTVT.

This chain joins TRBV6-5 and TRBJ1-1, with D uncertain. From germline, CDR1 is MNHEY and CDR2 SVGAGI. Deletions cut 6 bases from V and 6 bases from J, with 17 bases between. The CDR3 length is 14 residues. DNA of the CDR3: TGTGCCAGCAGAGCTGACGTAGACGTCTCTGAAGCTTTCTTT. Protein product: CASRADVDVSEAFF.

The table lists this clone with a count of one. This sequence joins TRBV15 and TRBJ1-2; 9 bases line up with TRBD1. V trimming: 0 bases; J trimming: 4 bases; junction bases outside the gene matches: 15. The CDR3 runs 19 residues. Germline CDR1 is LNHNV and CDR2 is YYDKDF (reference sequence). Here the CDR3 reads CATSRDSTGGLPSGYGYTF. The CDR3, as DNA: TGTGCCACCAGCAGAGACAGCACAGGGGGCCTTCCCTCTGGCTATGGCTACACCTTC.

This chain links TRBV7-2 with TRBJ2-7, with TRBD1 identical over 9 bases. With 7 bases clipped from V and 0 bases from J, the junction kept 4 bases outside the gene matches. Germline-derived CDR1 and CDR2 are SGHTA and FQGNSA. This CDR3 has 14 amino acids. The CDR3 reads CASIQDRGSYEQYF. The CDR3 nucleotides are TGTGCCAGCATCCAGGACAGGGGCTCCTACGAGCAGTACTTC.

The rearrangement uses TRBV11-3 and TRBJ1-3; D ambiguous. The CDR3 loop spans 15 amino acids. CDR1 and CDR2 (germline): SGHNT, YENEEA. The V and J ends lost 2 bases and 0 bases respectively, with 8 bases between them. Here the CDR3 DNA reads TGTGCCAGCAGCTTACTGGGCGCCTCTGGAAACACCATATATTTT. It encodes CASSLLGASGNTIYF.